Each of the 28 T cell receptor beta chains below was sequenced from the same sample in a study of beta chain features in type 1 diabetes. Overall study results and limits: All four CD4+ subsets from Type 1 diabetes patients carried moderately but significantly shorter TCRB CDR3s.

Every bit of the isolated RNA underwent reverse transcription, so sequencing read expressed TCRB transcripts. Sequencing used immunoSEQ multiplex PCR; TCRdb keeps in-frame clones, though not all of them. This table has hundreds of thousands of clones, over 12% appearing once. The antigens for these receptors are not known. Sequencing input: naive CD4+ T cells from blood. These receptors all come from a man younger than 30 with type 1 diabetes.

A remark on this clone: At one of its ends the junction is not consistent with the germline gene, which may arise from a read error. The chain combines TRBV7-7 with TRBJ2-2; tentatively, D is TRBD2 (6 bases). Germline-derived CDR1 and CDR2 are SSHAT and FNYEAQ (reference sequence). The CDR3 contains 14 residues. CDR3 protein: CASSLEGSTGELFF. The CDR3 DNA follows: TGTGCTAGCAGCTTGGAGGGTTCCACCGGGGAGCTGTTTTTT.

The genes are TRBV11-2 and TRBJ2-2; 7 bases fit TRBD2. Germline-derived CDR1 and CDR2 are SGHAT and FQNNGV. The CDR3 length is 16 residues. With 6 bases clipped from V and 7 bases from J, the junction kept 14 bases outside the gene matches. The CDR3 reads CASRRLATTPGGELFF. The CDR3 DNA follows: TGTGCCAGCAGGAGACTAGCAACGACTCCCGGCGGGGAGCTGTTTTTT.

The rearrangement uses TRBV7-9 and TRBJ1-2; D is perhaps TRBD1 (5 bases). There are 15 residues in the CDR3. Trimming left V 5 bases short and J 1 base short, with 14 bases between. Looked up from germline, CDR1 is SEHNR and CDR2 is FQNEAQ (reference sequence). CDR3 in amino acids: CASSPRDSYNYGYTF. The CDR3 DNA follows: TGTGCCAGCAGCCCCCGAGACAGTTATAACTATGGCTACACCTTC.

This chain joins TRBV10-3 and TRBJ1-2, with 7 bases fitting TRBD1. CDR3 length equals 13 residues. The V and J ends lost 4 bases and 3 bases, in that order; junction bases with no gene match: 2. Germline CDR1 and CDR2: ENHRY and SYGVKD. Here the CDR3 DNA reads TGTGCCATCAGTGGCAGGGGGGACTATGGCTACACCTTC. This codes for CAISGRGDYGYTF.

This chain joins TRBV29-1 and TRBJ2-1, with no clear D. The CDR3 is 12 amino acids. V lost 4 bases and J 8 bases, leaving 12 bases between the germline ends. Germline loops: CDR1 SQVTM, CDR2 ANQGSEA. CDR3 sequence reads: CSVGGWADEQFF. The CDR3 bases are TGCAGCGTTGGTGGTTGGGCGGATGAGCAGTTCTTC.

The genes are TRBV18 and TRBJ1-1, with 9 positions matching TRBD1. The trim removed 1 base at V and 2 bases at J, leaving 2 bases unmatched. The CDR3 sequence is 15 residues long. Germline V lookup: CDR1 KGHSH, CDR2 LQKENI. This chain's CDR3 is CASSPRTGANTEAFF. In nucleotides, the CDR3 is TGTGCCAGCTCACCACGGACAGGGGCCAACACTGAAGCTTTCTTT.

This clone was counted a few times. The V gene is TRBV20-1, the J gene TRBJ1-1; 8 positions match TRBD1. The CDR3 spans 11 residues. Trimming took 6 bases from V and 8 from J; bases not matched to a gene: 5. The germline V gene has CDR1 DFQATT and CDR2 SNEGSKA (reference sequence). CDR3 DNA: TGCAGTGCGGTCGGGACAGGAGAAGCTTTCTTT. Protein: CSAVGTGEAFF.

The chain combines TRBV2 with TRBJ1-2; TRBD1 agrees at 12 bases. Losses at the gene ends were 6 bases for V and 6 bases for J; bases not matched to a gene: 8. Germline values: CDR1 SNHLY, CDR2 FYNNEI. The CDR3 length is 15 residues. Here the CDR3 reads CASRAPGQGAHGYTF. DNA of the CDR3: TGTGCCAGCAGAGCCCCGGGACAGGGGGCACATGGCTACACCTTC. The complete variable domain, with remaining parts taken from reference TRBV2 and TRBJ1-2, reads EPEVTQTPSHQVTQMGQEVILRCVPISNHLYFYWYRQILGQKVEFLVSFYNNEISEKSEIFDDQFSVERPDGSNFTLKIRSTKLEDSAMYFCASRAPGQGAHGYTFGSGTRLTVV.

There are a few counts of this clone. Other DNA sequences from this sample encode an identical CDR3 as well. The chain joins TRBV28 to TRBJ2-7, with TRBD1 matching 10 bases. Per germline, CDR1 MDHEN and CDR2 SYDVKM. The CDR3 has 14 amino acids. V gave up 4 bases and J gave up 2 bases; unmatched junction bases: 2. The CDR3 coding sequence is TGTGCCAGCAGTTCAGGACAGGGGGCCTACGAGCAGTACTTC. Residues: CASSSGQGAYEQYF.

The CDR3 sequence: CASSLQETDNEKLFF. CDR3 in DNA: TGTGCCAGCAGCTTACAGGAGACCGATAATGAAAAACTGTTTTTT. The chain uses TRBV7-9 and TRBJ1-4; D gene ambiguous. CDR1 is SEHNR, CDR2 FQNEAQ, per germline (reference sequence). V was trimmed by 2 bases and J by 4 bases, leaving 11 bases between them. The CDR3 has 15 residues.

This clone has just a few counts. The chain has TRBV7-2 and TRBJ1-4; D not resolved. Germline CDR1 reads SGHTA; CDR2 reads FQGNSA. This CDR3 contains 14 residues. Deletions cut 6 bases from V and 7 bases from J, with 15 bases between. The CDR3 nucleotides read TGTGCCAGCAGACAAGAACAGAGATTTGAAAAACTGTTTTTT. Its protein is CASRQEQRFEKLFF.

This chain uses TRBV2 with TRBJ1-5; D gene uncertain. Germline CDR1 is SNHLY and CDR2 is FYNNEI. The CDR3 runs to 17 residues. V lost 4 bases and J lost 5, with 21 bases in between. The DNA of the CDR3 is TGTGCCAGCAGTGCTGCTAGGATATTTAGCATGGATCAGCCCCAGCATTTT. This gives the protein CASSAARIFSMDQPQHF.

The chain uses TRBV7-9 and TRBJ2-7; D possibly matches TRBD1 or TRBD2 (7 bases each). Germline CDR1 and CDR2: SEHNR and FQNEAQ (reference sequence). With 5 bases removed from V and 2 bases from J, the gap between germline ends came to 16 bases. The CDR3 is made up of 15 amino acids. CDR3 protein: CASSPGRGGAYEQYF. The DNA for the CDR3 is TGTGCCAGCAGCCCCGGCAGGGGGGGAGCCTACGAGCAGTACTTC.

This clone was seen a few times. The chain uses TRBV6-5 and TRBJ2-7; 12 nucleotides agree with TRBD1. Trimming cost V 2 bases and J 6 bases; bases outside gene matches: 5. The CDR3 runs 15 residues. Per the germline V gene, CDR1 is MNHEY and CDR2 is SVGAGI. CDR3 residues: CASSYNRDRGLEQYF. The CDR3 DNA reads as TGTGCCAGCAGTTACAACCGGGACAGGGGGCTCGAGCAGTACTTC.

This clone was detected only a few times. The chain links TRBV2 to TRBJ2-5; no clear D. Trimming shortened V by 8 bases and J by 5 bases, and 18 bases separated the two germline ends. The CDR3 runs 14 residues. Germline V gene sequence: CDR1 SNHLY, CDR2 FYNNEI. CDR3 residues: CASGGLRGPETQYF. For the CDR3, the DNA is TGTGCCAGCGGTGGATTGAGAGGACCCGAGACCCAGTACTTC.

This clone was recorded a few times. The chain links TRBV4-1 to TRBJ2-6; 16 nucleotides line up with TRBD2. V lost 1 base to trimming and J lost 2 bases; unmatched junction nucleotides: 2. Germline V gene data show CDR1 as MGHRA and CDR2 as YSYEKL. The CDR3 has 19 amino acids. CDR3 in amino acids: CASSQGGLAGGPGANVLTF. CDR3 coding DNA: TGCGCCAGCAGCCAAGGGGGACTAGCGGGAGGGCCTGGGGCCAACGTCCTGACTTTC.

The chain joins TRBV4-1 to TRBJ2-7, with D possibly matching TRBD2 (7 bases). Trimming removed 4 bases at V and 6 bases at J, with 19 bases between. CDR1 MGHRA and CDR2 YSYEKL come from the germline V gene. The CDR3 sequence is 15 residues long. DNA for the CDR3: TGCGCCAGCAGCCTGACGGGGGGCCCGAGGCCCGAGCAGTACTTC. This codes for CASSLTGGPRPEQYF.

The genes are TRBV9 and TRBJ2-1, with 11 bases lining up with TRBD2. The V gene's germline CDR1 is SGDLS and CDR2 YYNGEE. V trimming: 4 bases; J trimming: 7 bases; junction bases outside the gene matches: 7. The CDR3 spans 15 residues. The CDR3 reads CASSPGTSGTNEQFF. The DNA of the CDR3 is TGTGCCAGCAGCCCCGGGACTAGCGGTACAAATGAGCAGTTCTTC.

This clone was seen a handful of times. The rearrangement uses TRBV5-4 and TRBJ2-1; D is perhaps TRBD1 or TRBD2 (5 bases each). CDR1 SGHNT and CDR2 YYREEE come from the germline V gene (reference sequence). The CDR3 length is 15 residues. V was pared by 7 bases and J by 5 bases, with 19 bases between. Here the CDR3 reads CASPPSPGRDNEQFF. The CDR3 bases are TGTGCCAGCCCACCCTCCCCGGGACGCGACAATGAGCAGTTCTTC.

The chain joins TRBV2 to TRBJ1-5; TRBD1 agrees at 7 bases. The V gene end was trimmed by 8 bases and the J gene end by 5 bases; junction bases not matched to a gene: 6. The CDR3 extends over 13 amino acids. Germline values: CDR1 SNHLY, CDR2 FYNNEI. DNA of the CDR3: TGTGCCAGCCTGACAGGGCTCGATCAGCCCCAGCATTTT. It yields the protein CASLTGLDQPQHF. Drawing the rest from reference TRBV2 and TRBJ1-5, the complete variable domain is EPEVTQTPSHQVTQMGQEVILRCVPISNHLYFYWYRQILGQKVEFLVSFYNNEISEKSEIFDDQFSVERPDGSNFTLKIRSTKLEDSAMYFCASLTGLDQPQHFGDGTRLSIL.

This clone appeared a few times. V is TRBV7-2 and J is TRBJ2-3; D ambiguous. Germline-derived CDR1 and CDR2 are SGHTA and FQGNSA. The CDR3 spans 13 residues. Trimming removed 6 bases from V and 5 bases from J, with 12 bases in between. CDR3 protein: CASSPGRLDTQYF. In DNA, the CDR3 is TGTGCCAGCAGTCCTGGACGGCTAGATACGCAGTATTTT. Using reference TRBV7-2 and TRBJ2-3 for the parts outside the CDR3, the full variable domain is GAGVSQSPSNKVTEKGKDVELRCDPISGHTALYWYRQSLGQGLEFLIYFQGNSAPDKSGLPSDRFSAERTGGSVSTLTIQRTQQEDSAVYLCASSPGRLDTQYFGPGTRLTVL.

The CDR3 region has the DNA TGTGCCAGCAGGAGAAGGTCCGGGACAGCTCAAGAGACCCAGTACTTC. It translates to CASRRRSGTAQETQYF. V is TRBV2 and J is TRBJ2-5, with 7 bases fitting TRBD1. The CDR3 totals 16 residues. V lost 6 bases, J lost 2 bases, and 12 bases stayed unmatched. The germline CDR1 and CDR2 sequences are SNHLY and FYNNEI.

This clone was seen a handful of times. CDR3 loop: CASSPREYSTDTQYF. The CDR3 nucleotides read TGTGCCAGCTCACCACGGGAATATAGCACAGATACGCAGTATTTT. The chain has TRBV18 and TRBJ2-3, with D unresolved. Trimming pared 1 base from V and 0 bases from J, leaving 8 bases between. There are 15 residues in the CDR3. The germline CDR1 and CDR2 sequences are KGHSH and LQKENI.

This clone has just a few counts. The chain couples TRBV29-1 to TRBJ2-5, with D unclear. Germline lookup yields CDR1 SQVTM and CDR2 ANQGSEA. V lost 3 bases and J lost 5, with 4 bases in between. The CDR3 runs to 10 residues. The CDR3 protein is CSVEGETQYF. CDR3 DNA: TGCAGCGTTGAGGGGGAGACCCAGTACTTC.

This sequence joins TRBV5-1 and TRBJ2-1; 8 bases fit TRBD2. Unmatched junction bases numbered 11, after V lost 2 bases and J lost 10 bases. The germline V gene encodes CDR1 SGHRS and CDR2 YFSETQ. The CDR3 is made up of 15 amino acids. CDR3 in amino acids: CASSFDGGAGSEQFF. In nucleotides, the CDR3 is TGCGCCAGCAGCTTCGACGGGGGGGCCGGGTCCGAGCAGTTCTTC.

This chain uses TRBV7-6 with TRBJ2-7, with TRBD2 as a possible D gene (6 bases). The CDR3 is made up of 16 amino acids. V lost 6 bases, J lost 4 bases, and 22 bases lay in between. The germline gives CDR1 SGHVS, CDR2 FNYEAQ. The CDR3 DNA follows: TGTGCCAGCAGTCCGCCAGGGCACGGGACTTCTTACGAGCAGTACTTC. Protein sequence: CASSPPGHGTSYEQYF.

This clone was detected only a few times. The V and J genes are TRBV12-5 and TRBJ1-1; D is ambiguous. The V gene lost 1 base and the J gene lost 1 base, with 4 bases spanning the gap. The germline V gene has CDR1 LGHNT and CDR2 FRNRAP. The CDR3 extends over 13 amino acids. DNA for the CDR3: TGTGCTAGTGGTTTGGGAACGAACACTGAAGCTTTCTTT. Residues: CASGLGTNTEAFF.

CDR3 loop: CASSVAPGANQPQHF. CDR3 sequence (DNA): TGTGCCAGCAGCGTAGCGCCCGGGGCCAATCAGCCCCAGCATTTT. This sequence joins TRBV9 and TRBJ1-5; a weak D match, TRBD1 (5 bases). V was cut by 0 bases and J by 3 bases, with 10 bases left in between. The CDR3 is made up of 15 amino acids. Germline V gene lookup returns CDR1 SGDLS and CDR2 YYNGEE. The whole variable domain, filled in from reference TRBV9 and TRBJ1-5, reads DSGVTQTPKHLITATGQRVTLRCSPRSGDLSVYWYQQSLDQGLQFLIQYYNGEERAKGNILERFSAQQFPDLHSELNLSSLELGDSALYFCASSVAPGANQPQHFGDGTRLSIL.